The 17 T cell receptor beta chains below were found in one sample sequenced in a study of shared clonotypes between healthy human individuals. TCRdb's copy holds only in-frame clones and misses some; the assay was immunoSEQ multiplex PCR. Here the sample spans approximately 500,000 clones, almost 80% being singletons. The sequencing sample was made of PBMCs. The receptors were gathered from a woman aged 35 to 49 in good health. Some clones in this sample may be carry-over from other donors' samples.

This clone was counted once. The gene calls are TRBV6-4 and TRBJ2-1; D may correspond to TRBD1 or TRBD2 (6 bases each). Germline values: CDR1 MRHNA, CDR2 SNTAGT. V was shortened by 8 bases and J by 0 bases, with 14 bases between the two germline ends. The CDR3 is 15 amino acids. The CDR3 is CASSPGGSSYNEQFF. In DNA form, the CDR3 reads TGTGCCAGCTCCCCCGGGGGCAGCTCCTACAATGAGCAGTTCTTC.

This clone was found many times. Other DNA sequences within the sample encode an identical CDR3. The chain carries TRBV28 and TRBJ1-2; D is unclear. This CDR3 contains 12 residues. Germline lookup yields CDR1 MDHEN and CDR2 SYDVKM. V was trimmed by 6 bases and J by 8 bases, leaving 13 bases between them. The DNA for the CDR3 is TGTGCCAGCAGCCCTGGGTTTAGGGGCTACACCTTC. It yields the protein CASSPGFRGYTF.

This clone was found a few times. The rearrangement links TRBV7-2 to TRBJ2-7; unclear D gene. The germline V gene has CDR1 SGHTA and CDR2 FQGNSA. The CDR3 length is 14 residues. Trimming took off 0 bases at V and 3 bases at J, with 9 bases between the two ends. CDR3 coding DNA: TGTGCCAGCAGCTTAGCCGGCCTTTACTACGAGCAGTACTTC. The encoded protein is CASSLAGLYYEQYF.

This clone was seen many times. V gene TRBV13 combines with J gene TRBJ1-1; 7 nucleotides align to TRBD1. The germline V gene encodes CDR1 PRHDT and CDR2 FYEKMQ (reference sequence). V trimming: 6 bases; J trimming: 1 base; junction bases outside the gene matches: 8. This CDR3 region has 15 residues. The CDR3 region is CASRALRQGNTEAFF. The DNA of the CDR3 is TGTGCCAGCAGGGCCTTGAGACAGGGGAACACTGAAGCTTTCTTT.

V gene TRBV6-1 combines with J gene TRBJ2-7; D may match TRBD1 or TRBD2 (5 bases each). The V end was cut by 4 bases, the J end by 2 bases, with 21 bases between. CDR1 and CDR2 from the germline V gene are MNHNS and SASEGT. The CDR3 covers 17 residues. The CDR3 loop is CASSVGLGDRPTYEQYF. CDR3 nucleotides: TGTGCCAGCAGTGTGGGCCTTGGGGACCGCCCAACCTACGAGCAGTACTTC.

The V gene is TRBV6-5, the J gene TRBJ2-7; 8 bases fit TRBD2. V shed 5 bases, J shed 4 bases, and the junction held 4 bases outside the gene matches. The germline CDR1 and CDR2 sequences are MNHEY and SVGAGI. The CDR3 is 13 amino acids. The CDR3 sequence: CASSGASGYEQYF. The CDR3 DNA is TGTGCCAGCAGTGGGGCTAGCGGGTACGAGCAGTACTTC.

CDR3 sequence (DNA): TGCGCCAGCAGCCAAGTTAGGCCAAGGAGGGCTTCTTTCGCAGATACGCAGTATTTT. Amino acid sequence: CASSQVRPRRASFADTQYF. The chain employs TRBV4-3 and TRBJ2-3; possibly TRBD2 for D (6 bases). V was cut by 1 base and J by 4 bases, with 24 bases left in between. The V gene's germline CDR1 is LGHNA and CDR2 YSLEER. The CDR3 consists of 19 residues.

The chain is built from TRBV14 and TRBJ1-1, with D hard to call. Germline CDR1 reads SGHDN; CDR2 reads FVKESK. The CDR3 covers 14 residues. The V gene lost 0 bases and the J gene lost 11 bases, with 16 bases spanning the gap. CDR3 coding DNA: TGTGCCAGCAGCCAAGATCAAGTGGCATTGAGTGCTTTCTTT. Residues: CASSQDQVALSAFF.

This chain's CDR3 is CASSLRAPTSGANVLTF. DNA for the CDR3: TGTGCCAGCTCACTCCGGGCCCCGACCTCTGGGGCCAACGTCCTGACTTTC. The rearrangement joins TRBV18 to TRBJ2-6; unclear D gene. Trimming took off 4 bases at V and 0 bases at J, with 13 bases between the two ends. The CDR3 contains 17 residues. The germline V gene has CDR1 KGHSH and CDR2 LQKENI.

This clone came up many times. The chain uses TRBV10-2 and TRBJ2-3; 10 bases line up with TRBD2. The germline V gene has CDR1 WSHSY and CDR2 SAAADI. J gave up 4 bases and V 10 bases, and 11 bases lay outside the gene matches. This CDR3 contains 15 residues. CDR3 DNA sequence: TGCGCCACGACTCCTAGCGGGAGTGCTTCAGATACGCAGTATTTT. Its translation: CATTPSGSASDTQYF.

This sequence joins TRBV5-1 and TRBJ2-3, with D perhaps matching TRBD1 or TRBD2 (5 bases each). The CDR3 runs 15 residues. Trimming took off 3 bases at V and 0 bases at J, with 11 bases between the two ends. Germline lookup yields CDR1 SGHRS and CDR2 YFSETQ. Written as DNA, the CDR3 is TGCGCCAGCAGCTCCGGGACCGACAGCACAGATACGCAGTATTTT. Amino acid sequence: CASSSGTDSTDTQYF.

This clone was seen a few times. The chain employs TRBV29-1 and TRBJ1-1; possibly TRBD1 for D (6 bases). Trimming pared 4 bases from V and 3 bases from J, leaving 9 bases between. The V gene's germline CDR1 is SQVTM and CDR2 ANQGSEA. The CDR3 spans 12 residues. The CDR3 region has the DNA TGCAGCGTTGTCGCAGGGGACACTGAAGCTTTCTTT. Protein: CSVVAGDTEAFF.

Of note for this clone: This CDR3 is also generated by other DNA sequences in the sample. The chain uses TRBV30 and TRBJ1-1; D is ambiguous. The CDR3 has 13 residues. V lost 0 bases and J 4 bases, leaving 9 bases between the germline ends. Germline V gene lookup returns CDR1 GTSNPN and CDR2 SVGIG (reference sequence). The CDR3 nucleotides are TGTGCCTGGAGTGTTGTCTTGGGCACTGAAGCTTTCTTT. It yields the protein CAWSVVLGTEAFF.

The rearrangement uses TRBV6-1 and TRBJ2-7, with TRBD2 matching 9 bases. CDR1 MNHNS and CDR2 SASEGT come from the germline V gene. J gave up 4 bases and V 5 bases, and 6 bases lay outside the gene matches. There are 14 residues in the CDR3. As DNA, the CDR3 is TGTGCCAGCAGTCCTCGGACTAGCGAATACGAGCAGTACTTC. Amino acids: CASSPRTSEYEQYF.

The gene calls are TRBV10-2 and TRBJ2-7, with 12 bases identical to TRBD1. The germline CDR1 and CDR2 sequences are WSHSY and SAAADI. The ends lost 10 bases at V and 7 bases at J; junction bases unmatched: 8. CDR3 size: 13 residues. DNA for the CDR3: TGCGCCACAGGGGGACAGGGGGCGGGAGAGCAGTACTTC. As protein: CATGGQGAGEQYF.

DNA for the CDR3: TGCAGCGTTGGAGTTGTGGGGGGGCAGGGACCCCAGCATTTT. Residues: CSVGVVGGQGPQHF. The V gene is TRBV29-1, the J gene TRBJ1-5; weak D call: TRBD1 (6 bases). This CDR3 spans 14 amino acids. The V gene's germline CDR1 is SQVTM and CDR2 ANQGSEA. The V end lost 4 bases, the J end lost 10 bases, and 20 bases lay between the germline ends. Full variable domain (outside the CDR3, taken from reference TRBV29-1 and TRBJ1-5): SAVISQKPSRDICQRGTSLTIQCQVDSQVTMMFWYRQQPGQSLTLIATANQGSEATYESGFVIDKFPISRPNLTFSTLTVSNMSPEDSSIYLCSVGVVGGQGPQHFGDGTRLSIL.

This chain uses TRBV7-9 with TRBJ1-2; D remains unclear. This CDR3 has 15 residues. The germline gives CDR1 SEHNR, CDR2 FQNEAQ (reference sequence). The V and J ends lost 5 bases and 9 bases respectively, with 22 bases between them. The CDR3 DNA reads TGTGCCAGCAGCCCATATCCCTACGCGCCTTTCAGCTACACCTTC. Translating it yields CASSPYPYAPFSYTF.